This T cell receptor beta chain originates from a study of technical replicates of blood from several donors. Deletions cut 1 base from V and 2 bases from J, with 16 bases between. The CDR3 is 16 amino acids. Germline V lookup: CDR1 SGDLS, CDR2 YYNGEE. Profiling relied on immunoSEQ multiplex PCR, and the TCRdb table lists in-frame clones only, not all of them. The sample shows some 96,000 clones, about 94% of them seen only once. The TCR originated in a human donor in good health. Sequencing was done on a sample of T cells isolated from PBMCs. The chain recombines TRBV9 with TRBJ2-7; perhaps TRBD1 as D (5 bases). The CDR3 reads CASSVSTASTTYEQYF. In DNA form, the CDR3 reads TGTGCCAGCAGCGTATCGACAGCCTCCACGACCTACGAGCAGTACTTC. The variable domain in full, completed from reference TRBV9 and TRBJ2-7, reads DSGVTQTPKHLITATGQRVTLRCSPRSGDLSVYWYQQSLDQGLQFLIQYYNGEERAKGNILERFSAQQFPDLHSELNLSSLELGDSALYFCASSVSTASTTYEQYFGPGTRLTVT.